The 3 T cell receptor beta chains below were found in one sample sequenced in a study of breast tumors, draining lymph nodes, adjacent tissues. TCRdb re-called the multiplex PCR reads with MiXCR, one entry per CDR3 protein. The top ten clones hold around 21% of a sample with about 19,000 distinct CDR3 sequences, roughly 43% of them seen once. Sequenced sample: breast tumor tissue. These receptors were collected from a female donor with breast cancer. Some clones in this sample may be carry-over from other donors' samples.

This clonotype was found many times. The rearrangement links TRBV10-2 to TRBJ2-7; 7 bases map to TRBD1. Trimming took 7 bases from V and 3 from J; bases not matched to a gene: 3. The germline V gene encodes CDR1 WSHSY and CDR2 SAAADI. The CDR3 is made up of 12 amino acids. The CDR3: CASTDRRYEQYF. The DNA of the CDR3 is TGCGCCAGCACGGACAGGCGCTACGAGCAGTACTTC.

The V and J genes are TRBV5-5 and TRBJ2-3; D remains ambiguous. V was cut by 4 bases and J by 4 bases, with 19 bases left in between. There are 16 residues in the CDR3. Germline V gives CDR1 SGHKS, CDR2 YYEKEE (reference sequence). The CDR3 DNA reads TGTGCCAGCAGCCAACGGGCGTTGTTAACTGCAGATACGCAGTATTTT. Translating it yields CASSQRALLTADTQYF.

This clonotype occurred many times. This chain links TRBV18 with TRBJ2-2; 9 bases are a match to TRBD1. The CDR3 covers 15 residues. V shed 2 bases and J 5 bases; nucleotides not matched to a gene: 3. Germline CDR1 KGHSH, CDR2 LQKENI. CDR3 sequence: CASSPGQGMTGELFF. For the CDR3, the DNA is TGTGCCAGCTCACCAGGACAGGGGATGACCGGGGAGCTGTTTTTT.